The clone carrying this T cell receptor beta chain appeared a few times. Germline CDR1 reads SNHLY; CDR2 reads FYNNEI. The trim removed 3 bases at V and 0 bases at J, leaving 3 bases unmatched. This CDR3 region has 16 residues. The data belong to a study of blood T cell repertoires in COVID-19. Study at large: Some COVID-19 samples were acute and others convalescent; all came from the United States, Italy and Spain. Sources were T cells, B-cell-depleted T cells, or PBMCs; the material itself was cDNA or gDNA.

In the original analysis: Amplification with reference gene primers provided the estimates of nucleated cell counts. Method: immunoSEQ multiplex PCR; TCRdb's copy keeps in-frame clones and lacks some. V, J and clone size are taken as reported in that table, and D and trimming were inferred from the DNA itself. The sample lists some 230,000 clones; over 75% were seen once. The V gene is TRBV2, the J gene TRBJ1-1; 11 nucleotides align to TRBD1. Specimen: PBMCs or T cells enriched from blood (not recorded which). This TCR was sampled from a woman aged 18-29 years in a cohort exposed to, infected with or recovered from COVID-19 (not recorded which). CDR3 sequence: CASSEGQGVLNTEAFF. CDR3 sequence (DNA): TGTGCCAGCAGTGAGGGACAGGGGGTTCTGAACACTGAAGCTTTCTTT.